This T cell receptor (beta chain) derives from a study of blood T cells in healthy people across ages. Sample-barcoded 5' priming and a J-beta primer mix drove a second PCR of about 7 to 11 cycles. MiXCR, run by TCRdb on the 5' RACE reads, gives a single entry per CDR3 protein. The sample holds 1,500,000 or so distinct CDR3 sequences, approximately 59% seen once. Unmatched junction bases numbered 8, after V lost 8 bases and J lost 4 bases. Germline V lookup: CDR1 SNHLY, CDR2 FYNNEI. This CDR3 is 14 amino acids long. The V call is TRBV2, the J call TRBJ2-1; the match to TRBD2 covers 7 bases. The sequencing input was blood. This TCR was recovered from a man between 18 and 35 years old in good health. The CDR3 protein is CASGGGSQYNEQFF. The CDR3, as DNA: TGTGCCAGCGGGGGGGGATCGCAGTACAATGAGCAGTTCTTC.